This T cell receptor (beta chain) was captured by sequencing in a study of T cells in Graves' hyperthyroidism and ophthalmopathy. Study conclusions and caveats: In the blood, most expanded thyroid clonotypes above 0.001 appeared as well.

Germline V lookup: CDR1 SNHLY, CDR2 FYNNEI. This CDR3 contains 14 residues. V dropped 8 bases and J dropped 3 bases, with 14 bases sitting between them. Researchers took RNA transcripts and amplified the TCR beta CDR3 regions from them. When the TCR CDR3 underwent first-round RT-PCR, the HTBI primer set was used. Using its own MiXCR run on the multiplex PCR reads, TCRdb lists one record per CDR3 protein. The table includes roughly 640,000 distinct CDR3 sequences, roughly a sixth detected once. This clonotype was detected many times. Its specificity is not known. This chain connects TRBV2 to TRBJ1-5; D is unresolved. This receptor was taken from a middle-aged woman with Graves' ophthalmopathy. The sample taken for sequencing was blood. The CDR3: CASRGHSPNQPQHF. The CDR3 bases are TGTGCCAGCCGTGGGCACAGCCCCAATCAGCCCCAGCATTTT.